The 3 T cell receptor beta chains below come from one sample, sequenced in a study of tumor-infiltrating lymphocytes in primary liver carcinoma. Total RNA and DNA came together from around 18-30 mg of bulk tissue without cell sorting. The authors made TCR beta cDNA from 400 to 550 ng total RNA with a constant-region primer. Construction of TCR beta libraries relied on three successive nested multiplex PCR rounds employing slightly modified ARM-PCR. The first two PCR rounds used TRBV1-TRBV30 primers with a Cbeta primer, 10 cycles each. TCRdb processed the multiplex PCR reads anew with MiXCR; each CDR3 protein has one entry. The data show 70,000 to 85,000 distinct CDR3 sequences, over 70% seen once. Sequenced input: liver tumor tissue from sampling region 4. Described subset: tumor region T4, right-lateral pole. These TCRs come from a woman aged 55-70 years with primary liver carcinoma and hepatitis B virus infection.

To note about this clonotype: Just one base apart from a much larger clone, this may be a read error. The chain links TRBV30 to TRBJ2-3; the match to TRBD2 covers 13 bases. CDR3 length: 14 residues. The junction had 3 bases not matched to a gene; V was cut back by 5 bases and J by 4 bases. Germline CDR1 is GTSNPN and CDR2 is SVGIG (reference sequence). The CDR3, as DNA: TGTGCCTGGGGGACTAGCGGGATGGCAGATACGCAGTATTTT. Translation gives CAWGTSGMADTQYF. Variable domain in full (rest from reference TRBV30 and TRBJ2-3): SQTIHQWPATLVQPVGSPLSLECTVEGTSNPNLYWYRQAAGRGLQLLFYSVGIGQISSEVPQNLSASRPQDRQFILSSKKLLLSDSGFYLCAWGTSGMADTQYFGPGTRLTVL.

A remark on this clonotype: The junction does not match germline at one end; this may be a read error. The chain recombines TRBV12-3 or TRBV12-4 with TRBJ1-5; 8 bases match TRBD1. CDR3 length equals 18 residues. CDR3 DNA: TGTGCCAGCAGTACAGGGGGTCCGTCGGGTGTGAGCATTCAGCCCCAGCGTTTT. Translation gives CASSTGGPSGVSIQPQRF.

This clonotype was counted at least ten times. The chain couples TRBV5-4 to TRBJ2-4; D unclear. Germline V lookup: CDR1 SGHNT, CDR2 YYREEE (reference sequence). The CDR3 runs to 14 residues. Trimming removed 3 bases from V and 1 base from J, with 8 bases in between. The CDR3 sequence is CASSSQGAKNIQYF. The CDR3 DNA reads as TGTGCCAGCAGCTCCCAAGGGGCCAAAAACATTCAGTACTTC. The entire variable domain, with the rest obtained from reference TRBV5-4 and TRBJ2-4, is as follows: ETGVTQSPTHLIKTRGQQVTLRCSSQSGHNTVSWYQQALGQGPQFIFQYYREEENGRGNFPPRFSGLQFPNYSSELNVNALELDDSALYLCASSSQGAKNIQYFGAGTRLSVL.